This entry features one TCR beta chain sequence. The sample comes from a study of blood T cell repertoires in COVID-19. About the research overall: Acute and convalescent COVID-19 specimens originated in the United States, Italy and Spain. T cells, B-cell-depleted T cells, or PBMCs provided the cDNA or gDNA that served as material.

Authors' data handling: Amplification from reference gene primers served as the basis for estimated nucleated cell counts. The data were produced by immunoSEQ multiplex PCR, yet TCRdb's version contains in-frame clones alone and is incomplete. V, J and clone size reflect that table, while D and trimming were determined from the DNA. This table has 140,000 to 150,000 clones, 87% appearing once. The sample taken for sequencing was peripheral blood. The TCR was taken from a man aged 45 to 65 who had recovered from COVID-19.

The CDR3, as DNA: TGTGCCAGCAGAAGGGACAGGGTTTTGGGCGGGGAGCTGTTTTTT. Translated, it gives CASRRDRVLGGELFF. The rearrangement joins TRBV27 to TRBJ2-2; 9 bases are shared with TRBD1. CDR1 is MNHEY, CDR2 SMNVEV, per germline (reference sequence). This CDR3 comprises 15 residues. V lost 6 bases to trimming and J lost 7 bases; unmatched junction nucleotides: 9.